The entry that follows covers one TCR beta chain sequence. The antigen is not known. TCRdb ran MiXCR on the 5' RACE reads and lists one entry per CDR3 protein. The sample shows 1.5 million to 2 million distinct CDR3 sequences, 32% of them seen only once. The CDR3 consists of 13 residues. The V gene lost 5 bases and the J gene lost 11 bases, with 18 bases spanning the gap. The germline CDR1 and CDR2 sequences are SNHLY and FYNNEI. The data are from a study of identical twins. General observations from the study: Insertions were fewer in abundant cord blood beta clonotypes, whereas memory repertoires showed none of this pattern. A cross-sectional statistical analysis, not follow-up of the same donors, supported the conclusions.

This chain uses TRBV2 with TRBJ2-5, with unresolved D. The sequence derives from a newborn girl in good health. The specimen sequenced was cord blood. The CDR3 DNA is TGTGCCAGCAGTCTCACCTTCCCCTCTGAGCAGTACTTC. This sequence encodes CASSLTFPSEQYF.